This T cell receptor (beta chain) was sequenced in a study of vaccination and CD4 T cells after COVID-19. About the research overall: Cells were stimulated with overlapping spike peptides from SARS-CoV-2, HCoV-NL63, HCoV-OC43 and HCoV-229E.

Germline CDR1 MNHNS, CDR2 SASEGT. Trimming removed 10 bases from V and 0 bases from J, with 15 bases in between. This CDR3 spans 14 amino acids. Overall study findings and caveats: The study found median SARS-CoV-2-reactive clonotypes rising from approximately 21 to 38, not significantly.

Cultured CD4+ T cell DNA underwent sequencing with the Oncomine TCR Beta short-read assay. TCRdb reprocessed the PCR reads via MiXCR and lists one record per CDR3 protein. The repertoire holds 16,000 or so distinct CDR3 sequences, with 44% as singletons. This clonotype came up a few times. Its antigen is unidentified. Time point noted: late sampling 161 to 241 days after vaccination in a few convalescent patients. The treatment here: roughly ten-day PBMC culture with coronavirus spike peptide pools or control peptides (ViraFEST assay). Before TCRs were sequenced, ViraFEST expanded antigen-specific T cells with peptide pools.

The sequencing here drew on CD4+ T cells from blood, cultured in vitro, taken about 7 months after SARS-CoV-2 vaccination. This sequence originates from a human donor who had recovered from COVID-19. V gene TRBV6-1 combines with J gene TRBJ1-2, with no clear D. CDR3 loop: CATLSPGSNYGYTF. The CDR3 bases are TGTGCCACCTTAAGTCCAGGTTCTAACTATGGCTACACCTTC.